This TCR beta chain was recovered during a study of blood T cell repertoires in COVID-19. CDR3 size: 15 residues. V lost 1 base and J 0 bases, leaving 10 bases between the germline ends. Germline CDR1 reads SGHVS; CDR2 reads FQNEAQ. The data were produced by immunoSEQ multiplex PCR, yet TCRdb's version contains in-frame clones alone and is incomplete. The sample carries tens of thousands of clones, 88% recorded once. J is TRBJ2-7 and V is TRBV7-8; possibly TRBD2 for D (5 bases). Sequencing was done on a sample of peripheral blood. The receptor comes from a human donor in a cohort sampled during active COVID-19. CDR3 sequence (DNA): TGTGCCAGCAGCTTAGACGCGGGCCTCTCCTACGAGCAGTACTTC. This sequence encodes CASSLDAGLSYEQYF.